This paragraph covers one TCR beta chain sequence. The table lists this clonotype with a few counts. There is no known antigen for this receptor. Base qualities are not provided; no much larger clone lies one nucleotide away. Libraries were made using 5' RACE. Sequenced using an Illumina MiSeq. Starting from the raw public reads, TCRdb applied fastp trimming at Q25, assembled clones with MiXCR and retained in-frame beta chains. Identical CDR3 proteins give one entry, which carries the most common genes and DNA. Across this sample there are 60,000 to 80,000 distinct CDR3 sequences, with roughly 16% seen only once. The ten top clones hold around 5.1% of the sample. The germline V gene encodes CDR1 SGHTA and CDR2 FQGTGA. The V end loses 5 bases and the J end loses 0 bases, and a stretch of 8 bases separates them. Counted from cysteine to phenylalanine, this CDR3 has 14 amino acids. The retained sequence is limited to the CDR3, 42 bases, with the frame set at the first base.

The data were obtained in a study of T cells of healthy individuals (dated 2018 in TCRdb). Recombination linked TRBV7-3 to TRBJ2-1, with the D gene too uncertain to name. The source is a human donor in good health. This receptor carries the CDR3 CASSPPGSYNEQFF. The bases read TGTGCCAGCAGCCCACCTGGCTCCTACAATGAGCAGTTCTTC.